What follows are 9 T cell receptor beta chains derived from one specimen sequenced in a study of blood T cell repertoires in COVID-19 (dated by TCRdb to 2020 to 2022). Libraries came from the immunoSEQ multiplex PCR assay. Entries here come from immuneACCESS through TCRdb and include only in-frame sequences with V and J called. Some clones fail to appear in such tables; in the studies checked, an unresolved V gene covers under half of the shortfall, and the cause of the remainder is unknown. A total of 250,000 or so clones appear in this sample, 80% to 95% of them only once. Roughly 0.8% of the sample comes from the top ten. The source material was peripheral blood. These receptors were collected from a man aged 25 to 40 with COVID-19, enrolled during active disease.

The genes are TRBV6-5 and TRBJ1-4; D is possibly TRBD1 (5 bases). The CDR3 is 15 residues long. V was trimmed by 5 bases and J by 7 bases, leaving 17 bases between them. From germline, CDR1 is MNHEY and CDR2 SVGAGI. The CDR3: CASSIQGLSTEKLFF. CDR3 coding DNA: TGTGCCAGCAGTATCCAGGGTTTAAGCACTGAAAAACTGTTTTTT.

The J gene is TRBJ2-2, the V gene TRBV5-1; TRBD1 matches 8 bases. CDR1 and CDR2 (germline): SGHRS, YFSETQ. The CDR3 covers 15 residues. J gave up 3 bases and V 4 bases, and 5 bases lay outside the gene matches. This chain's CDR3 is CASSLWTGHTGELFF. CDR3 coding DNA: TGCGCCAGCAGCCTATGGACAGGGCACACCGGGGAGCTGTTTTTT.

This chain connects TRBV6-2 or TRBV6-3 to TRBJ2-1; 12 bases line up with TRBD2. Trimming took 0 bases from V and 5 from J; bases not matched to a gene: 14. Per germline, CDR1 MNHEY and CDR2 SVGEGT. This CDR3 contains 20 residues. The CDR3 DNA follows: TGTGCCAGCAGTTACTCGATAGGGACTGGGACTAGCGGGCCCAACAATGAGCAGTTCTTC. Its protein product is CASSYSIGTGTSGPNNEQFF.

J is TRBJ1-2 and V is TRBV7-9; D might be TRBD1 (5 bases). CDR1 and CDR2 from the germline V gene are SEHNR and FQNEAQ (reference sequence). This CDR3 is built from 14 residues. Trimming pared 5 bases from V and 8 bases from J, leaving 18 bases between. CDR3 bases: TGTGCCAGCAGCGCACTTCAGGGCCTAGGGGGCTACACCTTC. The encoded protein is CASSALQGLGGYTF.

CDR3 residues: CASSYGQQFNYGYTF. DNA of the CDR3: TGTGCCAGCAGTTACGGACAGCAATTTAACTATGGCTACACCTTC. The genes are TRBV6-2 or TRBV6-3 and TRBJ1-2, with a tentative D call TRBD1 (6 bases). Germline-derived CDR1 and CDR2 are MNHEY and SVGEGT. The CDR3 covers 15 residues. Trimming shortened V by 2 bases and J by 1 base, and 11 bases separated the two germline ends.

The rearrangement uses TRBV10-3 and TRBJ2-1, with D possibly being TRBD1 (5 bases). Germline V gene lookup returns CDR1 ENHRY and CDR2 SYGVKD. This CDR3 region has 15 residues. The V gene lost 0 bases and the J gene lost 9 bases, with 15 bases spanning the gap. CDR3 protein: CAISESETVLGEQFF. CDR3 bases: TGTGCCATCAGTGAGTCGGAGACAGTTTTGGGTGAGCAGTTCTTC.

This clone occurred a few times. A read error may produce the germline difference seen at one junction end. The rearrangement links TRBV7-2 to TRBJ2-1; weak D call: TRBD1 (6 bases). Germline lookup yields CDR1 SGHTA and CDR2 FQGNSA. The CDR3 has 13 residues. CDR3 sequence: CASSLAGGSEQFF. CDR3 coding DNA: TGTGCCAGCAGCCTAGCTGGGGGCAGTGAGCAGTTCTTC.

The V and J genes are TRBV25-1 and TRBJ2-1; 11 bases align to TRBD1. Germline V lookup: CDR1 MGHDK, CDR2 SYGVNS. Trimming at V came to 8 bases and at J to 6 bases, leaving 9 bases not matched to a gene. The CDR3 runs to 15 residues. CDR3 loop: CASSSYGTGGNEQFF. In nucleotides, the CDR3 is TGTGCCAGCTCCTCATACGGGACAGGGGGCAATGAGCAGTTCTTC.

The chain is built from TRBV12-3 or TRBV12-4 and TRBJ2-3; D is undetermined. V lost 2 bases and J lost 10, with 10 bases in between. The CDR3 sequence is 12 residues long. The CDR3 coding sequence is TGTGCCAGCAGTTTACTGCCAGAACCGCAGTATTTT. It specifies CASSLLPEPQYF.